This record concerns one T cell receptor (beta chain) sequence. V lost 6 bases and J lost 3, with 15 bases in between. The length of the CDR3 is 15 residues. Germline V gene sequence: CDR1 LNHDA, CDR2 SQIVND (reference sequence). The primer mix had 60 Vbeta and 13 Jbeta primers. Data came from immunoSEQ multiplex PCR; TCRdb stores just in-frame clones and leaves some out. The data contain approximately 130,000 clones, about 80% of them singletons. The data are from a study of cytomegalovirus exposure and HLA in healthy donors. The chain combines TRBV19 with TRBJ2-4; possibly TRBD1 for D (5 bases). The TCR was taken from a man younger than 40 in good health and CMV-seronegative. The material sequenced was PBMCs. Here the CDR3 DNA reads TGTGCCAGTAGAATTATGGGGCAGGACAAAAACATTCAGTACTTC. Protein product: CASRIMGQDKNIQYF.